This T cell receptor (beta chain) was observed in a study of blood T cells in healthy people across ages. This clonotype appeared a few times. It was with a sample-barcoded 5' primer and a J-beta primer mix that a second PCR of roughly 7 to 12 cycles was run. MiXCR, applied by TCRdb to the 5' RACE reads, yields one record per CDR3 protein. Of more than 900,000 distinct CDR3 sequences detected, roughly 24% appear once; the ten largest clones hold 0.65% to 0.75%. The CDR3 extends over 15 amino acids. The V and J ends lost 1 base and 3 bases respectively, with 13 bases between them. CDR1 is MGHRA, CDR2 YSYEKL, per germline. These same records also appear under a second study, on T cells of mothers and their children.

The chain recombines TRBV4-1 with TRBJ2-7; D gene unclear. This clonotype was obtained from a girl aged 2-10 years in good health. Sequencing input: blood. The CDR3 loop is CASSQVPEKNYEQYF. The CDR3 nucleotides are TGCGCCAGCAGCCAAGTTCCTGAGAAGAACTACGAGCAGTACTTC.